This T cell receptor (beta chain) is drawn from a study of graft-versus-host responses after intestinal transplantation. Study in general: Isolated intestinal, liver-intestinal, or multivisceral transplants were what recipients had.

Responders labeled with CFSE (about 200,000) were plated with about 200,000 irradiated, violet-dye-labeled stimulators. Generated by immunoSEQ multiplex PCR, the TCRdb table keeps only in-frame clones and is missing some. The table has about 23,000 clones, approximately 40% seen once. Germline V gene lookup returns CDR1 MDHEN and CDR2 SYDVKM. The ends were cut back, 10 bases at V and 6 bases at J, with 22 bases in the middle. This CDR3 is built from 15 residues. Sample: alloreactive CD8+ T cells from a mixed lymphocyte reaction culture, taken before transplantation. Subset specified: CFSE-low proliferating T cells sorted from roughly 6-day pre-transplant mixed lymphocyte reaction (GvH or HvG direction). The chain has TRBV28 and TRBJ1-5; D is uncertain. The TCR comes from a human patient who was an organ donor for intestinal transplantation. CDR3 DNA sequence: TGTGCCACCTTAGCTTGGAACACGGGTGGTCAGCCCCAGCATTTT. Translated, it gives CATLAWNTGGQPQHF.